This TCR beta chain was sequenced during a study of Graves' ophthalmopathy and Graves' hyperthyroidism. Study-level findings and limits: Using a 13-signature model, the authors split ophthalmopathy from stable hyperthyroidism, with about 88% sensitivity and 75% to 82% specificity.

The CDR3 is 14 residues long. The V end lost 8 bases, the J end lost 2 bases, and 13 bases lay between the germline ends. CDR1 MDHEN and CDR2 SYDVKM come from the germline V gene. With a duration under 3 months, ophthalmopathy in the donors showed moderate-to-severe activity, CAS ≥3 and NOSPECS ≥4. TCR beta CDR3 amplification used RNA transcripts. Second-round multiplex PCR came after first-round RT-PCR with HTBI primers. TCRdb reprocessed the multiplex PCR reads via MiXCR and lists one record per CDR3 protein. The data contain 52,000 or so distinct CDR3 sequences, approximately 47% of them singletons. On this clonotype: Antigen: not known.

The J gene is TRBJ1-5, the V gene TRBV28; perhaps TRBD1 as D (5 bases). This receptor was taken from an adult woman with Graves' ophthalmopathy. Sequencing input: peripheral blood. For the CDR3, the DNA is TGTGCCAGCGAGGCGGGGGGGGGCAATCAGCCCCAGCATTTT. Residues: CASEAGGGNQPQHF.